The 11 T cell receptor beta chains below come from one sample, sequenced in a study of T-cell memory formation after mild COVID-19. TCRdb re-derived calls from the 5' RACE reads in MiXCR, one entry per CDR3 protein. The sample lists more than 120,000 distinct CDR3 sequences; 6% were seen once. Sequenced sample: PBMCs or a T cell subset sorted from them (not recorded which). These receptors all stem from an adult woman who had mild COVID-19 (a few samples of this study predate the infection). Cell type and time point are not known.

This clonotype was counted many times. J is TRBJ1-2 and V is TRBV5-1; D possibly corresponds to TRBD1 (6 bases). The CDR3 sequence is 15 residues long. Germline values: CDR1 SGHRS, CDR2 YFSETQ. V gave up 0 bases and J gave up 2 bases, with 11 bases separating them. CDR3 region: CASSLETGANYGYTF. DNA of the CDR3: TGCGCCAGCAGCTTGGAGACAGGCGCGAACTATGGCTACACCTTC.

This clonotype was seen many times. The genes are TRBV15 and TRBJ1-4; weak D call: TRBD1 (5 bases). The CDR3 runs 17 residues. V lost 0 bases to trimming and J lost 12 bases, with 23 bases between them. CDR1 is LNHNV, CDR2 YYDKDF, per germline (reference sequence). The CDR3: CATSRDPGTAAMGELFF. DNA of the CDR3: TGTGCCACCAGCAGAGATCCCGGGACGGCGGCTATGGGAGAACTGTTTTTT.

The chain combines TRBV7-8 with TRBJ2-2; no definite D call. The CDR3 spans 15 residues. V lost 0 bases, J lost 7 bases, and 12 bases lay in between. Germline lookup yields CDR1 SGHVS and CDR2 FQNEAQ. This CDR3 is CASSLALVQVGELFF. The CDR3 bases are TGTGCCAGCAGCTTAGCTCTAGTTCAGGTCGGGGAGCTGTTTTTT.

The chain couples TRBV19 to TRBJ1-1, with D uncertain. Deletions cut 3 bases from V and 0 bases from J, with 11 bases between. CDR3 length: 15 amino acids. Looked up from germline, CDR1 is LNHDA and CDR2 is SQIVND (reference sequence). The CDR3 sequence: CASSMRNTMNTEAFF. The CDR3 DNA follows: TGTGCCAGTAGTATGCGGAACACGATGAACACTGAAGCTTTCTTT.

The chain uses TRBV4-1 and TRBJ2-5; D uncertain. Trimming removed 4 bases from V and 4 bases from J, with 10 bases in between. This CDR3 region has 13 residues. Germline V gene data show CDR1 as MGHRA and CDR2 as YSYEKL. The CDR3 nucleotides read TGCGCCAGCAGCCTCGCCCACTTAGAGACCCAGTACTTC. This encodes CASSLAHLETQYF.

The table lists this clonotype with many counts. V usage is TRBV12-3 or TRBV12-4 and J usage is TRBJ2-1, with a weak D call TRBD1 (6 bases). V was clipped by 6 bases and J by 8 bases, with 17 bases between them. CDR3 length: 14 amino acids. The CDR3 DNA sequence: TGTGCCAGCAGCCCCAGGGACACGTTGGATGAGCAGTTCTTC. Amino acids: CASSPRDTLDEQFF.

There are many counts of this clonotype. The rearrangement links TRBV30 to TRBJ2-5; D unresolved. V lost 3 bases and J 4 bases, leaving 3 bases between the germline ends. CDR1 GTSNPN and CDR2 SVGIG come from the germline V gene (reference sequence). CDR3 length: 10 residues. The chain's CDR3 is CAWRTETQYF. CDR3 nucleotide sequence: TGTGCCTGGAGAACAGAGACCCAGTACTTC.

This chain connects TRBV12-3 or TRBV12-4 to TRBJ1-2, with TRBD1 matching over 7 bases. The CDR3 is 15 residues long. J was trimmed by 4 bases and V by 5 bases; bases with no gene match: 10. CDR3 in amino acids: CASSLSRGASYGYTF. CDR3 DNA sequence: TGTGCCAGCAGTCTTTCCAGGGGGGCCAGCTATGGCTACACCTTC.

This clonotype was detected ten times or more. This rearrangement joins TRBV4-2 to TRBJ2-1, with 15 bases identical to TRBD2. There are 18 residues in the CDR3. In germline, CDR1 is LGHNA, CDR2 YNFKEQ. The trim removed 4 bases at V and 4 bases at J, leaving 8 bases unmatched. The CDR3 sequence: CASSPNPGLAGGYNEQFF. CDR3 sequence (DNA): TGTGCCAGCAGCCCGAACCCGGGACTAGCGGGGGGATACAATGAGCAGTTCTTC.

This clonotype was detected ten times or more. The chain employs TRBV29-1 and TRBJ2-7; D gene unclear. The germline V and J ends were trimmed by 4 bases and 0 bases, with 19 bases remaining between them. The CDR3 contains 16 residues. CDR1 SQVTM and CDR2 ANQGSEA come from the germline V gene. CDR3 amino acids: CSVVMATSLSSYEQYF. CDR3 sequence (DNA): TGCAGCGTTGTAATGGCGACTTCCCTAAGCTCCTACGAGCAGTACTTC.

This clonotype was counted many times. CDR3 in amino acids: CASIKGPASGQETQYF. CDR3 sequence (DNA): TGCGCCAGCATAAAAGGCCCGGCTAGCGGACAAGAGACCCAGTACTTC. The J gene is TRBJ2-5, the V gene TRBV5-1; TRBD2 aligns across 7 bases. Germline CDR1 and CDR2: SGHRS and YFSETQ. The V gene end was trimmed by 6 bases and the J gene end by 2 bases; junction bases not matched to a gene: 13. The CDR3 is 16 amino acids.